This T cell receptor (beta chain) was captured in a study of neoadjuvant nivolumab and ipilimumab in lung cancer. Study-wide context: The combination arm added day-1 ipilimumab 1 mg/kg to nivolumab 3 mg/kg on days 1, 15, 29.

Concerning this clone: Antigen unknown.

Study-level points and caveats: A small number of samples were TCR sequenced. Compared with tumor-adjacent uninvolved lung, resected tumors showed greater richness and clonality.

Some clones are missing from TCRdb's copy, which holds only in-frame ones; the method was immunoSEQ multiplex PCR. Of tens of thousands of clones in the sample, approximately 92% were seen once. This TCR was sampled from an adult with non-small cell lung cancer. Sequencing used peripheral blood, obtained before neoadjuvant nivolumab, alone or with ipilimumab.

DNA of the CDR3: TGCGCCAGCAGCAGGACAGGGGCGCAAAACTCTGGAAACACCATATATTTT. Translated: CASSRTGAQNSGNTIYF. This rearrangement joins TRBV5-1 to TRBJ1-3; 9 bases are a match to TRBD1. The CDR3 is 17 amino acids. J gave up 0 bases and V 4 bases, and 8 bases lay outside the gene matches. Per germline, CDR1 SGHRS and CDR2 YFSETQ.